This entry describes one T cell receptor (beta chain). Its antigen is not known. PCR primers comprised 60 Vbeta and 13 Jbeta primers. The assay was immunoSEQ multiplex PCR, and TCRdb's table has in-frame clones only and misses some. The sample records tens of thousands of clones, roughly 80% being singletons. The data are from a study of cytomegalovirus exposure and HLA in healthy donors. Background on the study: Within the Caucasian-associated ancestry cluster were roughly 81% of the approximately 400 genotyped donors. Study results and limitations: Several V segments, TRBV6-2 and TRBV6-3 among them, could not be told apart and were dropped. Sequencing likely caused a cluster of highly shared sequence variants.

The CDR3 is made up of 14 amino acids. In germline, CDR1 is SQVTM, CDR2 ANQGSEA. The ends were cut back, 6 bases at V and 2 bases at J, with 13 bases in the middle. Sequencing input: PBMCs. The TCR comes from a woman aged 35 to 49 in good health and CMV-seronegative. J is TRBJ1-4 and V is TRBV29-1; tentative D call: TRBD1 (6 bases). CDR3 region: CSVRTGITNEKLFF. For the CDR3, the DNA is TGCAGCGTGCGCACAGGGATCACTAATGAAAAACTGTTTTTT. The variable domain in full, with the rest retrieved from reference TRBV29-1 and TRBJ1-4, is SAVISQKPSRDICQRGTSLTIQCQVDSQVTMMFWYRQQPGQSLTLIATANQGSEATYESGFVIDKFPISRPNLTFSTLTVSNMSPEDSSIYLCSVRTGITNEKLFFGSGTQLSVL.